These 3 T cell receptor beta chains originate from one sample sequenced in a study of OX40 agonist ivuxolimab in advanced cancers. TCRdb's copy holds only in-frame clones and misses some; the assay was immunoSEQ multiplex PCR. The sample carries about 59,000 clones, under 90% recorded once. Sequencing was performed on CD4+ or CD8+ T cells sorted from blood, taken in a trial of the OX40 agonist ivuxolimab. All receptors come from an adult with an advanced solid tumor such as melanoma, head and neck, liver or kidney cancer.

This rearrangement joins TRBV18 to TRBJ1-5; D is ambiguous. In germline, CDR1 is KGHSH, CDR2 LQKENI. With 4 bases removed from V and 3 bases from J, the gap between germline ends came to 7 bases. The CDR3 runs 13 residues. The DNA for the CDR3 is TGTGCCAGCTCACTGGGCTTCAATCAGCCCCAGCATTTT. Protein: CASSLGFNQPQHF.

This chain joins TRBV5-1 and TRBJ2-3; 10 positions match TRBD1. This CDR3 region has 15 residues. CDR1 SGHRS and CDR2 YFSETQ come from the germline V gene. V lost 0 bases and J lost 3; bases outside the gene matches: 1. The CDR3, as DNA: TGCGCCAGCAGCTTGGGACAGGGGGCAACAGATACGCAGTATTTT. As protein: CASSLGQGATDTQYF.

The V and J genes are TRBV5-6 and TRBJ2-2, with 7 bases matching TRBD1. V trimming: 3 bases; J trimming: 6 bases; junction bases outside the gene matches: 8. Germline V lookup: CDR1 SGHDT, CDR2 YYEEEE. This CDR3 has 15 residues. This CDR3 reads CASSYINRGAGELFF. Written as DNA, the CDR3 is TGTGCCAGCAGCTACATAAACAGGGGAGCCGGGGAGCTGTTTTTT. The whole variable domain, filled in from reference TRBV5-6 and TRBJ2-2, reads DAGVTQSPTHLIKTRGQQVTLRCSPKSGHDTVSWYQQALGQGPQFIFQYYEEEERQRGNFPDRFSGHQFPNYSSELNVNALLLGDSALYLCASSYINRGAGELFFGEGSRLTVL.